A single sample is the source of the 9 T cell receptor beta chains below, sequenced in a study of blood T cell repertoires in COVID-19. Sequencing was performed with immunoSEQ multiplex PCR; in TCRdb, only in-frame clones are kept and a portion is missing. This sample has some 250,000 clones, with less than 90% found just once. The sequenced sample was peripheral blood. The receptors originated from a man aged 60 to 69 with acute or convalescent COVID-19.

The chain employs TRBV30 and TRBJ2-5; tentatively, D is TRBD1 (6 bases). The length of the CDR3 is 15 residues. From germline, CDR1 is GTSNPN and CDR2 SVGIG (reference sequence). V was shortened by 4 bases and J by 1 base, with 16 bases between the two germline ends. The CDR3 bases are TGTGCCTGGAACGGTCCACAGGGCTTCCAAGAGACCCAGTACTTC. This gives the protein CAWNGPQGFQETQYF.

The CDR3 reads CASSIGWQGNTEAFF. DNA for the CDR3: TGTGCCAGTAGTATAGGTTGGCAGGGGAACACTGAAGCTTTCTTT. V and J are TRBV19 and TRBJ1-1; D possibly corresponds to TRBD1 (5 bases). Germline V CDR1 and CDR2: LNHDA, SQIVND (reference sequence). V was clipped by 1 base and J by 1 base, with 10 bases between them. CDR3 length: 15 residues.

The genes are TRBV11-2 and TRBJ1-1; D is ambiguous. Trimming removed 5 bases at V and 2 bases at J, with 15 bases between. Germline CDR1 reads SGHAT; CDR2 reads FQNNGV. The CDR3 spans 15 residues. The CDR3 DNA reads as TGTGCCAGCAGCCCAGCGAGATCAGCTAACACTGAAGCTTTCTTT. It codes for CASSPARSANTEAFF.

J is TRBJ1-2 and V is TRBV27, with TRBD1 matching over 10 bases. The CDR3 extends over 17 amino acids. Germline V gene lookup returns CDR1 MNHEY and CDR2 SMNVEV (reference sequence). The J segment lost 0 bases and the V segment lost 5 bases, leaving 9 bases of the junction unmatched. The CDR3 bases are TGTGCCAGCAGTCCGTCCCGGGACAGGGGAGCTAACTATGGCTACACCTTC. Protein sequence: CASSPSRDRGANYGYTF.

Only one count was recorded for this clone. The rearrangement uses TRBV5-1 and TRBJ1-6; 7 bases align to TRBD1. CDR3 size: 14 residues. J lost 8 bases, V lost 2 bases, and 4 bases had no gene match. Germline CDR1 SGHRS, CDR2 YFSETQ. As DNA, the CDR3 is TGCGCCAGCAGCTTCGGGACAGTGGATTCACCCCTCCACTTT. It is translated as CASSFGTVDSPLHF.

Note on this clone: A junction end diverges from the germline sequence, so it may reflect a read error. This rearrangement joins TRBV28 to TRBJ1-4, with D perhaps matching TRBD1 (6 bases). This CDR3 comprises 16 residues. Germline values: CDR1 MDHEN, CDR2 SYDVKM. The CDR3 DNA reads TGTGCCATCAGTAACAGGGTGCCAGCAACTAATGAAAAACTGTTTTTT. It translates to CAISNRVPATNEKLFF.

The chain links TRBV30 to TRBJ2-1; maybe TRBD2 (7 bases). Germline CDR1 is GTSNPN and CDR2 is SVGIG (reference sequence). Trimming removed 3 bases at V and 4 bases at J, with 16 bases between. This CDR3 is built from 15 residues. CDR3: CAWSRGASGYNEQFF. For the CDR3, the DNA is TGTGCCTGGAGCCGGGGGGCAAGTGGGTACAATGAGCAGTTCTTC.

This chain joins TRBV11-2 and TRBJ2-7; 7 bases match TRBD1. With 5 bases clipped from V and 3 bases from J, the junction kept 4 bases outside the gene matches. The CDR3 sequence is 13 residues long. Germline V gene sequence: CDR1 SGHAT, CDR2 FQNNGV. CDR3 nucleotide sequence: TGTGCCAGCAGCATCGACAGGGACTACGAGCAGTACTTC. This translates into CASSIDRDYEQYF. Looking up the rest from reference TRBV11-2 and TRBJ2-7 gives the full variable domain: EAGVAQSPRYKIIEKRQSVAFWCNPISGHATLYWYQQILGQGPKLLIQFQNNGVVDDSQLPKDRFSAERLKGVDSTLKIQPAKLEDSAVYLCASSIDRDYEQYFGPGTRLTVT.

Points on this clone: Within the sample, other DNA sequences also encode this same CDR3. This chain links TRBV9 with TRBJ2-2, with 7 bases fitting TRBD1. The CDR3 spans 13 residues. J lost 4 bases, V lost 4 bases, and 1 base had no gene match. Per germline, CDR1 SGDLS and CDR2 YYNGEE. The CDR3 sequence is CASSRGLTGELFF. The CDR3 DNA follows: TGTGCCAGCAGCAGGGGGCTCACCGGGGAGCTGTTTTTT.